The sequence of this TCR beta chain was determined in a study of shared clonotypes between healthy human individuals. Per the germline V gene, CDR1 is SGHAT and CDR2 is FQNNGV. CDR3 length equals 17 residues. With 4 bases clipped from V and 0 bases from J, the junction kept 7 bases outside the gene matches. Authors' analysis steps: Filtering of immunoSEQ junctional sequences could not match full-length read filtering. TCRdb's table, derived via immunoSEQ multiplex PCR, lists solely in-frame clones and lacks some. V and J calls and clone size follow that table, whereas D and trimming were derived from the DNA. This table has hundreds of thousands of clones, about two thirds appearing once. CD4+ cells yielded CD45RA+ naive and CD45RA-negative memory subsets.

The material sequenced was memory CD4+ T cells sorted from blood. The subset was: CD45RA-negative fraction. The clonotype comes from a woman in her thirties in good health. This chain joins TRBV11-2 and TRBJ2-4; 9 bases are a match to TRBD2. DNA of the CDR3: TGTGCCAGCAGCTCGGTCGCGGGAGGGTTAGCCAAAAACATTCAGTACTTC. This codes for CASSSVAGGLAKNIQYF.